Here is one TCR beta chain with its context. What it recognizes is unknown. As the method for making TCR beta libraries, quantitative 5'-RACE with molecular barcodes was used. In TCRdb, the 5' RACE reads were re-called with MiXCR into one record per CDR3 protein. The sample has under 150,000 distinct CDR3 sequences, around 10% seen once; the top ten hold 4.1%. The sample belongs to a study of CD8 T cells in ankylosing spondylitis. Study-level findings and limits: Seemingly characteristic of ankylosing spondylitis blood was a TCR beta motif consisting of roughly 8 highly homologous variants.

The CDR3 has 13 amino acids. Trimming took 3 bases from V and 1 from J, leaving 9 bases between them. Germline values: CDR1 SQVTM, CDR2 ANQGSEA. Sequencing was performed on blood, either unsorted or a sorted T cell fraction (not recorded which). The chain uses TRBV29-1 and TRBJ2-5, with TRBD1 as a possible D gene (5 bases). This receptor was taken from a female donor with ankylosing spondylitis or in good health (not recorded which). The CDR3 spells CSVDQGSQETQYF. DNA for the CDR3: TGCAGCGTTGATCAGGGTTCCCAAGAGACCCAGTACTTC.